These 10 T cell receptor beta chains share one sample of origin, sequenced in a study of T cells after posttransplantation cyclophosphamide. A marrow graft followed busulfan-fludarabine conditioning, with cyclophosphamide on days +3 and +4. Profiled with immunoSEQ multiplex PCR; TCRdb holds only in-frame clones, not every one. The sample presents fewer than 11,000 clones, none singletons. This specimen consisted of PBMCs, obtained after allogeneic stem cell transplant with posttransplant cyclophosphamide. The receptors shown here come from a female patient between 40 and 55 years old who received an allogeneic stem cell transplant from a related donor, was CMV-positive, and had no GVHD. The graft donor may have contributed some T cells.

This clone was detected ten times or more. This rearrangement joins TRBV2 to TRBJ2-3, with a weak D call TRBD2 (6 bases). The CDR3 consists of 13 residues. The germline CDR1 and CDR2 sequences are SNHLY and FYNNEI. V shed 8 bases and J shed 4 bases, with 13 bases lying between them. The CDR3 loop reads CASRRLDADTQYF. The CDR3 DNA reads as TGTGCCAGCCGACGACTAGATGCAGATACGCAGTATTTT. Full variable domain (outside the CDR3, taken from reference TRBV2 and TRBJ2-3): EPEVTQTPSHQVTQMGQEVILRCVPISNHLYFYWYRQILGQKVEFLVSFYNNEISEKSEIFDDQFSVERPDGSNFTLKIRSTKLEDSAMYFCASRRLDADTQYFGPGTRLTVL.

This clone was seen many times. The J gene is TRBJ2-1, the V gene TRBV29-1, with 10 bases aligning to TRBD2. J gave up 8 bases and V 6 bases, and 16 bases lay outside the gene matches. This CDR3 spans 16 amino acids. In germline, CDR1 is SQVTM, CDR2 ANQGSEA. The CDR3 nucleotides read TGCAGCGTCGTCGGGGGAGGGACTAGCGCTACCTATGAGCAGTTCTTC. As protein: CSVVGGGTSATYEQFF.

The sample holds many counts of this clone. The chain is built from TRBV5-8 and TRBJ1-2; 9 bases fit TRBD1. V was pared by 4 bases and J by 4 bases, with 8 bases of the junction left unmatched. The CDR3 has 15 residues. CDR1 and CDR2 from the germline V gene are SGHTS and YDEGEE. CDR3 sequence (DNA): TGTGCCAGCAGCCGACTAACAGGGGGCGGCTATGGCTACACCTTC. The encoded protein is CASSRLTGGGYGYTF.

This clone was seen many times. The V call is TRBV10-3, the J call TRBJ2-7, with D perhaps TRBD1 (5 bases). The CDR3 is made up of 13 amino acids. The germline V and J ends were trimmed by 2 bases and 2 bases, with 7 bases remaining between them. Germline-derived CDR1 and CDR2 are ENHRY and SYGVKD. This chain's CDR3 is CAISEGATYEQYF. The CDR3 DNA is TGTGCCATCAGTGAGGGGGCTACCTACGAGCAGTACTTC.

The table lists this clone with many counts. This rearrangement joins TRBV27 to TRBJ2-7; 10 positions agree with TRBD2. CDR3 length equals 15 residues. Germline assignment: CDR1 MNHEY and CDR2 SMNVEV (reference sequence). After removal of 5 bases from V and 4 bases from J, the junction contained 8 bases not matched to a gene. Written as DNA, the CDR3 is TGTGCCAGCAGTCCCCGACTAGCGGGTGGTTACGAGCAGTACTTC. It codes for CASSPRLAGGYEQYF.

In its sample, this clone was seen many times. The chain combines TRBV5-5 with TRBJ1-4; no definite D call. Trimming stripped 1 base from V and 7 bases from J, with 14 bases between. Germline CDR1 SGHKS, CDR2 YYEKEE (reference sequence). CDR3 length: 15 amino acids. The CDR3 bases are TGTGCCAGCAGCTTGTCTGGCGTCGAGGGTGAAAAACTGTTTTTT. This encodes CASSLSGVEGEKLFF.

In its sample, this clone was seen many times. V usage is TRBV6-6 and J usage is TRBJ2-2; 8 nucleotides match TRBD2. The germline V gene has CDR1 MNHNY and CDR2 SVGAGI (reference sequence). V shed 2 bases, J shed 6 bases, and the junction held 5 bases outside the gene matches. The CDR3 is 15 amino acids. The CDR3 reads CASSYPFGGAGELFF. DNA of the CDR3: TGTGCCAGCAGTTACCCCTTCGGGGGGGCCGGGGAGCTGTTTTTT.

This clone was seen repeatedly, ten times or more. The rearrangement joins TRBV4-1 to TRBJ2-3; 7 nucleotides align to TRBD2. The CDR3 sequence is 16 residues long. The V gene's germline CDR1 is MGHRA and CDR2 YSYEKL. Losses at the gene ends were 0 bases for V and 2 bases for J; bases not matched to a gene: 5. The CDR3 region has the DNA TGCGCCAGCAGCCAAGACTGGCGGGGGAACACAGATACGCAGTATTTT. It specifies CASSQDWRGNTDTQYF.

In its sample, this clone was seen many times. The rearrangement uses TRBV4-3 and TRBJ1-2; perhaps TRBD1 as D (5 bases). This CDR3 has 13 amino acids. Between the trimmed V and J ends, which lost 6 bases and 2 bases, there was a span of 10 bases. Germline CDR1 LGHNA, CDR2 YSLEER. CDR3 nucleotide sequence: TGCGCCAGCAGTCATGCAGGGAACTATGGCTACACCTTC. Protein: CASSHAGNYGYTF.

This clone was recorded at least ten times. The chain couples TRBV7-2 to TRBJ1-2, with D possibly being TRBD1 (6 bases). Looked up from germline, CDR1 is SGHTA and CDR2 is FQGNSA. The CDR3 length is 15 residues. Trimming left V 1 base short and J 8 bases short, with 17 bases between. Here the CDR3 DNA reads TGTGCCAGCAGCTTAGGGGGGGGACAAGGTCGCGGCTACACCTTC. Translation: CASSLGGGQGRGYTF.